One and the same sample provided the 5 T cell receptor beta chains below, sequenced in a study of T-cell reconstitution after alpha-beta-depleted transplantation in children. During its preparation, the TCRbeta library received unique molecular identifiers. Using its own MiXCR run on the PCR reads, TCRdb lists one record per CDR3 protein. The data show hundreds of thousands of distinct CDR3 sequences, with approximately 16% seen just once and approximately 1.1% held by the top ten. The source was PBMCs from the stem cell graft donor, collected from the stem cell graft. All receptors come from a human donor who donated a stem cell graft to a child with acute myeloid leukemia.

CDR3 sequence: CASGTPMDGDTQYF. For the CDR3, the DNA is TGCGCCAGCGGGACTCCCATGGACGGAGATACGCAGTATTTT. The rearrangement joins TRBV10-1 to TRBJ2-3; D might be TRBD2 (6 bases). Trimming removed 8 bases at V and 5 bases at J, with 17 bases between. The CDR3 sequence is 14 residues long. The germline V gene encodes CDR1 WNHNN and CDR2 SYGVQD (reference sequence).

The chain links TRBV12-3 or TRBV12-4 to TRBJ1-6; D may be TRBD1 (6 bases). The CDR3 sequence is 15 residues long. Deletions cut 6 bases from V and 5 bases from J, with 14 bases between. The CDR3 nucleotides read TGTGCCAGCAGATCTGCGGGGGCCAATAATTCACCCCTCCACTTT. Protein product: CASRSAGANNSPLHF.

This clonotype was counted many times. This chain joins TRBV29-1 and TRBJ1-4; perhaps TRBD1 as D (5 bases). CDR1 is SQVTM, CDR2 ANQGSEA, per germline. Deletions cut 5 bases from V and 7 bases from J, with 11 bases between. There are 12 residues in the CDR3. CDR3 sequence reads: CSVSGRGEKLFF. CDR3 coding DNA: TGCAGCGTTTCGGGGAGGGGTGAAAAACTGTTTTTT.

V is TRBV7-8 and J is TRBJ2-4; D is possibly TRBD1 or TRBD2 (7 bases each). Trimming pared 3 bases from V and 3 bases from J, leaving 15 bases between. The CDR3 loop spans 16 amino acids. CDR1 SGHVS and CDR2 FQNEAQ come from the germline V gene. The DNA for the CDR3 is TGTGCCAGCAGCTTCCTCGCAGGGGGGGGCAAAAACATTCAGTACTTC. This gives the protein CASSFLAGGGKNIQYF.

This clonotype was observed many times. The chain combines TRBV20-1 with TRBJ2-2; TRBD1 might be the D (5 bases). The V end lost 0 bases, the J end lost 0 bases, and 11 bases lay between the germline ends. Germline V CDR1 and CDR2: DFQATT, SNEGSKA (reference sequence). The CDR3 covers 16 residues. The CDR3 protein is CSARDQRTPNTGELFF. CDR3 bases: TGCAGTGCTAGAGATCAGAGGACACCGAACACCGGGGAGCTGTTTTTT.